This passage covers 26 T cell receptor beta chains from one sample sequenced in a study of T cell responses to AZD1222 COVID-19 vaccine. Generated by immunoSEQ multiplex PCR, the TCRdb table keeps only in-frame clones and is missing some. This table has roughly 120,000 clones, more than 75% appearing once. The sample here was peripheral blood, taken on day 0 of AZD1222 vaccination. These receptors all stem from an adult in good health.

The V gene is TRBV19, the J gene TRBJ2-1, with D uncertain. Germline CDR1 and CDR2: LNHDA and SQIVND (reference sequence). The CDR3 has 14 residues. V was clipped by 5 bases and J by 5 bases, with 13 bases between them. The chain's CDR3 is CASSFAPGNNEQFF. The CDR3 nucleotides are TGTGCCAGTAGTTTCGCTCCAGGAAACAATGAGCAGTTCTTC.

The sample holds one count of this clone. The chain recombines TRBV7-2 with TRBJ2-7; 11 bases are shared with TRBD2. V dropped 3 bases and J dropped 5; count of bases not matched to a gene: 6. Per the germline V gene, CDR1 is SGHTA and CDR2 is FQGNSA. The CDR3 contains 15 residues. CDR3 sequence: CASSLSSGRLNEQYF. The CDR3 DNA is TGTGCCAGCAGCTTGTCTAGCGGGAGGTTAAACGAGCAGTACTTC.

The chain has TRBV20-1 and TRBJ1-5; 7 bases fit TRBD1. The length of the CDR3 is 15 residues. Germline trimming cut 3 bases from V and 3 bases from J; bases unmatched to any gene: 8. CDR1 DFQATT and CDR2 SNEGSKA come from the germline V gene (reference sequence). The CDR3 loop reads CSASLGTAINQPQHF. The CDR3 DNA sequence: TGCAGTGCTAGTTTGGGGACAGCCATCAATCAGCCCCAGCATTTT.

The chain has TRBV28 and TRBJ1-1; D remains unclear. CDR1 is MDHEN and CDR2 is SYDVKM in the germline V gene. The V end was cut by 6 bases, the J end by 6 bases, with 5 bases between. The CDR3 length is 10 residues. CDR3 residues: CASRGPEAFF. In DNA, the CDR3 is TGTGCCAGCAGAGGACCTGAAGCTTTCTTT.

V is TRBV28 and J is TRBJ2-7, with D unresolved. Trimming cost V 5 bases and J 3 bases, with 14 bases left between them. Germline V gene lookup returns CDR1 MDHEN and CDR2 SYDVKM. CDR3 size: 14 residues. The CDR3 region has the DNA TGTGCCAGCAGTGGGGTCGGCGGATACTACGAGCAGTACTTC. Residues: CASSGVGGYYEQYF.

In its sample, this clone was seen a few times. The gene calls are TRBV27 and TRBJ2-7; D assignment may be TRBD1 or TRBD2 (5 bases each). The germline gives CDR1 MNHEY, CDR2 SMNVEV (reference sequence). The CDR3 consists of 17 residues. Trimming took off 3 bases at V and 0 bases at J, with 18 bases between the two ends. The CDR3 coding sequence is TGTGCCAGCAGTTTGGGTTCGGGACCGCATAGCTCCTACGAGCAGTACTTC. Protein product: CASSLGSGPHSSYEQYF.

V and J are TRBV19 and TRBJ1-5, with D possibly matching TRBD1 (5 bases). Trimming removed 1 base at V and 6 bases at J, with 10 bases between. Germline V lookup: CDR1 LNHDA, CDR2 SQIVND (reference sequence). The CDR3 contains 14 residues. DNA of the CDR3: TGTGCCAGTAGTATAGGGGACCGGGGTCAGCCCCAGCATTTT. It yields the protein CASSIGDRGQPQHF.

The chain joins TRBV16 to TRBJ1-4; D is possibly TRBD1 (6 bases). V was trimmed by 4 bases and J by 7 bases, leaving 13 bases between them. Looked up from germline, CDR1 is KGHSY and CDR2 is FQNENV. The CDR3 extends over 14 amino acids. CDR3 loop: CASSLRGGGEKLFF. The CDR3 nucleotides are TGTGCCAGCAGCCTCCGGGGGGGCGGTGAAAAACTGTTTTTT.

The V and J genes are TRBV6-2 or TRBV6-3 and TRBJ1-5, with 7 bases lining up with TRBD1. The CDR3 length is 14 residues. Germline values: CDR1 MNHEY, CDR2 SVGEGT. V shed 6 bases, J shed 3 bases, and the junction held 5 bases outside the gene matches. This chain's CDR3 is CASSPQGHNQPQHF. The CDR3, as DNA: TGTGCCAGCAGCCCACAGGGGCACAATCAGCCCCAGCATTTT.

The gene calls are TRBV10-3 and TRBJ2-1; 8 nucleotides match TRBD1. This CDR3 has 15 amino acids. Germline CDR1 ENHRY, CDR2 SYGVKD. The junction had 15 bases not matched to a gene; V was cut back by 7 bases and J by 10 bases. This chain's CDR3 is CAIKMVGQVSGEQFF. The CDR3, as DNA: TGTGCCATCAAAATGGTGGGACAGGTGTCTGGGGAGCAGTTCTTC.

This clone turned up a few times. The V call is TRBV7-9, the J call TRBJ1-2; a weak D match, TRBD1 (5 bases). Trimming pared 2 bases from V and 4 bases from J, leaving 14 bases between. Germline CDR1 reads SEHNR; CDR2 reads FQNEAQ (reference sequence). The CDR3 covers 15 residues. CDR3 DNA sequence: TGTGCCAGCAGCTTATTTAGGCAGGGAGGCTATGGCTACACCTTC. Protein: CASSLFRQGGYGYTF.

J is TRBJ2-1 and V is TRBV18, with D uncertain. Germline V gives CDR1 KGHSH, CDR2 LQKENI. V was clipped by 3 bases and J by 6 bases, with 12 bases between them. This CDR3 has 14 amino acids. CDR3 nucleotide sequence: TGTGCCAGCTCACCCCCTAATCCCTCCAATGAGCAGTTCTTC. It encodes CASSPPNPSNEQFF.

V and J are TRBV5-8 and TRBJ1-5; 9 bases map to TRBD1. The V and J ends lost 2 bases and 0 bases, in that order; junction bases with no gene match: 9. CDR1 is SGHTS, CDR2 YDEGEE, per germline. CDR3 size: 18 residues. The CDR3 loop reads CASSLLGTGMFSNQPQHF. CDR3 DNA: TGTGCCAGCAGCTTACTAGGGACAGGGATGTTTAGCAATCAGCCCCAGCATTTT.

The chain is built from TRBV27 and TRBJ2-2; TRBD2 is a possible D gene (7 bases). This CDR3 has 16 amino acids. The ends were cut back, 3 bases at V and 7 bases at J, with 18 bases in the middle. Germline V gives CDR1 MNHEY, CDR2 SMNVEV (reference sequence). CDR3 in DNA: TGTGCCAGCAGTTTGGGGGCCTACGGCGGGGGCGGGGAGCTGTTTTTT. Its protein is CASSLGAYGGGGELFF.

V gene TRBV7-9 combines with J gene TRBJ2-1; TRBD2 agrees at 8 bases. Per the germline V gene, CDR1 is SEHNR and CDR2 is FQNEAQ (reference sequence). V was clipped by 4 bases and J by 11 bases; unmatched bases: 4. The CDR3 contains 12 residues. The CDR3, as DNA: TGTGCCAGCAGCTCTCAGCGGGAGAAGCAGTTCTTC. The encoded protein is CASSSQREKQFF.

This clone was detected once. J is TRBJ1-6 and V is TRBV11-2; D not certain. V was trimmed by 2 bases and J by 10 bases, leaving 12 bases between them. CDR1 and CDR2 (germline): SGHAT, FQNNGV. The length of the CDR3 is 14 residues. The CDR3 coding sequence is TGTGCCAGCAGCTTACCCGATCGGTGGTCACCCCTCCACTTT. Residues: CASSLPDRWSPLHF.

The J gene is TRBJ2-2, the V gene TRBV30, with 7 bases matching TRBD1. The CDR3 length is 13 residues. Trimming took 1 base from V and 4 from J; bases not matched to a gene: 0. Germline CDR1 reads GTSNPN; CDR2 reads SVGIG (reference sequence). In DNA, the CDR3 is TGTGCCTGGAGTGGACAGGGCACCGGGGAGCTGTTTTTT. Protein sequence: CAWSGQGTGELFF.

The chain has TRBV28 and TRBJ1-3; no firm D call. Germline V CDR1 and CDR2: MDHEN, SYDVKM. This CDR3 has 15 amino acids. V lost 4 bases, J lost 0 bases, and 10 bases lay in between. The chain's CDR3 is CASSSPGLSGNTIYF. The CDR3 DNA is TGTGCCAGCAGTTCGCCGGGTCTCTCTGGAAACACCATATATTTT.

Only a few counts were recorded for this clone. The genes are TRBV29-1 and TRBJ2-7; 8 positions agree with TRBD2. This CDR3 is built from 14 residues. Germline V gene data show CDR1 as SQVTM and CDR2 as ANQGSEA. Unmatched junction bases numbered 6, after V lost 5 bases and J lost 0 bases. The CDR3 nucleotides read TGCAGCGTTCGACAAGCGGGAGCCTCCTACGAGCAGTACTTC. Its translation is CSVRQAGASYEQYF.

This chain connects TRBV19 to TRBJ2-2; D is tentatively TRBD1 or TRBD2 (5 bases each). V was pared by 5 bases and J by 7 bases, with 17 bases between. The CDR3 runs 15 residues. In germline, CDR1 is LNHDA, CDR2 SQIVND (reference sequence). CDR3 sequence (DNA): TGTGCCAGTAGTTCCCGCCGGGACCTCTTCGGGGAGCTGTTTTTT. Its translation: CASSSRRDLFGELFF.

This rearrangement joins TRBV10-3 to TRBJ2-3; D unclear. Germline CDR1 reads ENHRY; CDR2 reads SYGVKD. V dropped 4 bases and J dropped 1 base, with 9 bases sitting between them. This CDR3 contains 14 residues. The CDR3 region is CAISGGNGTDTQYF. The CDR3 nucleotides read TGTGCCATCAGTGGTGGGAACGGCACAGATACGCAGTATTTT.

The chain links TRBV3-1 (or the pseudogene TRBV3-2) to TRBJ1-1; D is perhaps TRBD1 (5 bases). CDR1 and CDR2 (germline): LGHDT, YNNKEL (reference sequence). This CDR3 is 12 amino acids long. The germline V and J ends were trimmed by 5 bases and 7 bases, with 11 bases remaining between them. CDR3 DNA sequence: TGTGCCAGCAGCTTTGGACAAGATGAAGCTTTCTTT. Encoded protein: CASSFGQDEAFF.

The chain employs TRBV3-1 (or the pseudogene TRBV3-2) and TRBJ2-1; D is possibly TRBD1 (7 bases). CDR3 length: 15 residues. The germline V and J ends were trimmed by 2 bases and 8 bases, with 16 bases remaining between them. Germline assignment: CDR1 LGHDT and CDR2 YNNKEL (reference sequence). The CDR3 is CASSQSPGGLYEQFF. The CDR3 nucleotides read TGTGCCAGCAGCCAAAGTCCAGGGGGGCTCTATGAGCAGTTCTTC.

The chain carries TRBV27 and TRBJ1-1; D not certain. The CDR3 is made up of 16 amino acids. Trimming stripped 4 bases from V and 3 bases from J, with 18 bases between. Germline CDR1 reads MNHEY; CDR2 reads SMNVEV (reference sequence). CDR3 in amino acids: CASSSLRGQRHTEAFF. The CDR3 DNA reads TGTGCCAGCAGTTCATTGCGCGGGCAGCGACACACTGAAGCTTTCTTT.

This chain joins TRBV3-1 (or the pseudogene TRBV3-2) and TRBJ1-2; D unresolved. Trimming shortened V by 4 bases and J by 4 bases, and 13 bases separated the two germline ends. From germline, CDR1 is LGHDT and CDR2 YNNKEL (reference sequence). This CDR3 is 14 amino acids long. The CDR3 nucleotides are TGTGCCAGCAGCCCCCGGCAGGCGGTCTATGGCTACACCTTC. Its translation is CASSPRQAVYGYTF.

This chain connects TRBV29-1 to TRBJ2-5; TRBD2 matches at 9 bases. The trim removed 7 bases at V and 5 bases at J, leaving 8 bases unmatched. Germline loops: CDR1 SQVTM, CDR2 ANQGSEA. The CDR3 length is 13 residues. CDR3 in amino acids: CSAAGGGFETQYF. CDR3 coding DNA: TGCAGCGCTGCGGGGGGGGGTTTCGAGACCCAGTACTTC.